Included here is one T cell receptor (beta chain) sequence, with context. The clone's antigen remains unknown. The junction departs from the called germline gene at one end, perhaps through a read error. The cohort was made up of about 670 healthy bone marrow donors. At the time of sampling, all cohort members were nominally healthy, though unrecorded immune exposures were likely present. The donor was CMV seropositive and belonged to the group of 270 or so seropositive cohort members. Each donor provided a peripheral blood sample, and peripheral blood mononuclear cells were used for TCR beta sequencing. The Qiagen DNeasy Blood Extraction Kit was used to extract genomic DNA from the blood cell samples. The library was produced with the immunoSEQ multiplex PCR assay. For the multiplex PCR, a mixture combining 60 forward primers for TCR Vbeta segments and 13 reverse primers for TCR Jbeta segments was used. The CDR3 region of rearranged TCR beta genes was amplified from genomic DNA by a multiplex PCR assay. The amplified TCR beta libraries were sequenced on the Illumina HiSeq System as 87-base-pair reads. Turning to the authors' computational methods: In a later analysis, 77 million or so unique TCR beta chains were counted across the roughly 700 repertoires, and about 9.9 million of these chains were shared by at least two donors. To remove PCR and sequencing errors, raw reads were error-corrected and collapsed into unique sequences using a nearest-neighbor algorithm that merged closely related sequences. To assign V, D and J gene segments, CDR3 sequences were aligned to IMGT reference sequences. Each retained sequence needed at least a six-nucleotide match to both a V gene segment and a J gene segment. A rearrangement counted as productive if the CDR3 had no stop codons and remained in frame with V and J, and every other rearrangement counted as non-productive. CDR3 was defined by IMGT convention, running from the second conserved V-encoded cysteine to the conserved J-encoded phenylalanine. The earlier analysis of 500 to 600 of the donors excluded sequences that lacked an unambiguous match to a single V gene segment. An earlier analysis of approximately 590 of the donors called V segments functional above 56.7% productive rearrangements and segregating when the between-donor standard deviation exceeded 5%. To diagnose cytomegalovirus status from the catalog of TCR beta chain sequences, a statistical classification framework was built. A later analysis assigned V and J genes by comparing TCR nucleotide sequences with IMGT/GENE-DB human TR gene sequences. A later analysis assigned CDR3 sequences and most-parsimonious VDJ recombination scenarios with the TCRdist pipeline. In a later analysis, each TCR beta chain was defined by its CDR3 amino acid sequence together with its V-gene family, and reads lacking a unique V-gene family were excluded. To address suspected cross-contamination and a sequencing artifact, a later analysis removed roughly 640 highly shared, low-generation-probability nucleotide sequences. For each public chain, a later analysis derived a clonal expansion index from normalized ranks of inferred template counts within each repertoire. In a later analysis, generation probabilities were computed with a VDJ recombination model fitted to out-of-frame rearrangements, and the resulting probabilities were checked against IGoR. A later analysis scored TCR-TCR, TCR-HLA and TCR-CMV co-occurrence with hypergeometric tests, applying a repertoire-size bias correction to TCR pairs. False discovery rates were estimated in a later analysis by permuting HLA or CMV assignments 20 times. In a later analysis, co-occurring TCRs were grouped with DBSCAN, and TCRdist sequence similarity was added when clustering was performed within HLA-allele-positive subsets. Repertoires with fewer than 30,000 or more than 120,000 public chains, plus five repertoires with anomalous nucleotide sharing, were excluded from co-occurrence clustering. TCRdb limited this immuneACCESS table to in-frame rearrangements with V and J called. A share of clones is missing; checked studies link under half to unresolved V genes, and the rest is unexplained. The D gene and trimming were derived from the DNA, and the V and J assignments and clone size from that table. A total of approximately 240,000 clones appear in this sample, over 70% of them only once. The ten largest clones represent 2.5% to 3% of the sample.

This sample was taken from a study of cytomegalovirus exposure and HLA in healthy donors (dated by TCRdb to about 2017). Context from the whole study: According to an earlier analysis of a few hundred of the donors, some 180 million T cells yielded roughly 100 million unique TCR beta sequences and around 280 Gb of sequence data. Approximately 330 gigabases of sequencing data and around 85 million unique TCR sequences made up an early release that covered 500 to 700 HLA-typed donors. The genetic ancestry cluster associated with self-reported Caucasian donors included 81% of the 300 to 400 genotyped donors. The study aimed to test whether signatures of past pathogen exposure could be identified by cataloging public T cell receptors. Using immunosequencing, the study profiled T cell repertoires from 550 to 750 subjects and related those repertoires to cytomegalovirus serostatus. Besides the first cohort of more than 650 subjects, a separate validation cohort made up of 120 different subjects was used. To predict cytomegalovirus infection status, the study brought together high-throughput TCR immunosequencing, statistical association of individual TCRs with disease status, and machine learning. A later analysis re-analyzed previously published TCR beta repertoires from 550 to 700 donors and added high-resolution HLA genotyping to study TCR occurrence patterns. Rather than using new phenotypic data, the later analysis identified candidate immune exposures from TCR beta sequences and from how often those sequences occurred across donors. An earlier analysis of some 600 of the donors applied high-throughput TCR beta sequencing to assess whether each TCR beta V gene segment acted as functional or pseudogenic. Donor age, sex, ethnicity and CMV serostatus were compiled alongside the repertoire data. A later genetic analysis took genome-wide SNP genotypes for about three fifths of the roughly 700 donors and used that subset as a discovery cohort. Every discovery cohort repertoire had been produced on one sequencing platform. Both class I and class II loci were covered by HLA typing, at four-digit resolution. Typing coverage varied by locus: roughly 620-640 donors for A, B, C, DRB1 and DQB1; approximately 560 for DQA1; approximately 610 for DPA1; approximately 450 for DPB1. Because of strong linkage in the cohort, five DR-DQ haplotypes were treated as single units for association and clustering. On average, around 200,000 unique TCR beta nucleotide sequences were sequenced per donor among 300 to 500 genotyped donors of the cohort, with 15% to 20% of those sequences being non-productive.

Summary of the overall study and its limitations: Linkage disequilibrium might explain the correlated functional status among segregating V segments, but an unknown experimental factor could not be ruled out. Specific HLA alleles were associated with 15,000 to 20,000 TCR beta sequences at a false discovery rate of 0.05 in a later analysis. A further reported finding was that TCR beta sequences accurately predicted the HLA-A and HLA-B alleles for most subjects in the first cohort. The only immune exposure information available for the cohort was CMV serostatus. In a later analysis, HLA-associated TCR beta chains were found to be more clonally expanded and to have lower generation probabilities than equally common non-associated chains. A later genetic analysis reported fewer N-insertions in productive TCRs among donors in an Asian-associated ancestry cluster than the roughly 690-donor mean. A later genetic analysis associated a missense DCLRE1C variant with V-gene and J-gene trimming of TCR beta chains, and an independent cohort replicated the association. The classifier was reported to diagnose cytomegalovirus status with high specificity and sensitivity in both the original and validation cohorts. In a later analysis, most CMV-associated TCR beta chains were found to appear HLA-restricted, with HLA associations seemingly driven largely by CMV exposure. Because HLA typing was missing for some donors at each locus, association tests included only the typed subset. In an earlier analysis of approximately 590 of the donors, most TCR beta V segments appeared in productive rearrangements about 87% or about 30% of the time, broadly matching IMGT annotations. In vitro tests confirmed that a few of the cytomegalovirus-associated TCR beta chains recognize cytomegalovirus antigens. Strong co-occurrence of HLA alleles, especially DR and DQ, made assigning TCR associations to individual alleles difficult. According to the authors, the approach could potentially be generalized to other disease states and immunological phenotypes. This cohort had only TCR beta chains sequenced, and the lack of alpha or paired-chain data limited which features could be detected. A group of highly shared sequence variants was considered likely to be a technical artifact of the sequencing pipeline. The earlier analysis of around 600 of the donors excluded roughly 17 rarely observed V segments, including chromosome 9 orphons, because counts were too low. A total of roughly 160 TCR beta chains were listed by the study as associated with cytomegalovirus. The presence/absence analyses assumed that sequencing depth was roughly uniform across donors, and that assumption may not be true. Some IMGT-functional V segments, including TRBV6-2 and TRBV6-3, could not be distinguished by the 87-base-pair reads and were therefore excluded. A later analysis reported that several top co-occurrence clusters appeared linked to parvovirus B19, influenza, CMV and Epstein-Barr virus. While some public TCRs were present in many individuals, most TCR sequences turned up only very rarely across donors. A later analysis found that TCR association rates varied across HLA loci, with DRB1 alleles showing the most associated TCRs and HLA-C alleles the fewest.

The CDR3 runs 12 residues from the cysteine to the phenylalanine. Only the CDR3 DNA is retained, 36 bases long and in frame from the first base. Looking up the germline V gene (reference sequence) yields CDR1 SEHNR and CDR2 FQNEAQ. The material sequenced was PBMCs. The chain links TRBV7-9 with TRBJ2-7; perhaps TRBD1 is the D gene, with 6 bases matching. This TCR came from a woman aged 55-70 years in good health and CMV-seropositive. The CDR3 protein sequence reads: CSSSLTGDEQYF. The DNA reads as follows: TGTTCCAGCAGCTTGACAGGAGACGAGCAGTACTTC.